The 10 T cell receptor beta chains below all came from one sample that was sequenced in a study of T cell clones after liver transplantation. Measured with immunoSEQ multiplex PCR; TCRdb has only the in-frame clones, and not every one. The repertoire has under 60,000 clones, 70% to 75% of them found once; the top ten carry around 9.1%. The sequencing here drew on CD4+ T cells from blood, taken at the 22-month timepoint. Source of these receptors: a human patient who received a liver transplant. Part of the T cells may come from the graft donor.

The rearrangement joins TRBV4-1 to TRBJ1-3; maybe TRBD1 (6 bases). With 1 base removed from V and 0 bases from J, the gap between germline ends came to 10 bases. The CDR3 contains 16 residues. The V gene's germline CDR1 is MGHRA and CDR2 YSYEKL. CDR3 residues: CASSQGGPLSGNTIYF. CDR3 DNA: TGCGCCAGCAGCCAAGGGGGGCCGCTCTCTGGAAACACCATATATTTT.

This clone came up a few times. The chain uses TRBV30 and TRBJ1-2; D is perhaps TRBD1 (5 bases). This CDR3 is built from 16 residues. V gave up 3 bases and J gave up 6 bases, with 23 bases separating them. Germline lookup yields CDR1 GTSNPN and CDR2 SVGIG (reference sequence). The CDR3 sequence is CAWSTKGMAGRNGYTF. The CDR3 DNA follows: TGTGCCTGGAGCACTAAAGGAATGGCGGGACGCAATGGCTACACCTTC.

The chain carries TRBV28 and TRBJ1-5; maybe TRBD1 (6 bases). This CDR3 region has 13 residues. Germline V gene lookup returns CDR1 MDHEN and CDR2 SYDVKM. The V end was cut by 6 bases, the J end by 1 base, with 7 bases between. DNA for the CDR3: TGTGCCAGCAGCCAGGGGAGCAATCAGCCCCAGCATTTT. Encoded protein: CASSQGSNQPQHF.

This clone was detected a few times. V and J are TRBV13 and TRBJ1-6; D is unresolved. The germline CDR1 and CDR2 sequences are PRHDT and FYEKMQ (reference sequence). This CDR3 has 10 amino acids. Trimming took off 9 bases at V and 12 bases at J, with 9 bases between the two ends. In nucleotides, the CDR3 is TGTGCCAGGACCCGGATACCCCTCCACTTT. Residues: CARTRIPLHF.

CDR3 residues: CASSLVGGGVGEQYF. CDR3 DNA sequence: TGTGCCAGCAGCTTAGTTGGCGGGGGGGTTGGCGAGCAGTACTTC. The chain joins TRBV7-9 to TRBJ2-7; 9 bases align to TRBD2. Germline CDR1 reads SEHNR; CDR2 reads FQNEAQ (reference sequence). CDR3 size: 15 residues. V gave up 1 base and J gave up 6 bases; unmatched junction bases: 7.

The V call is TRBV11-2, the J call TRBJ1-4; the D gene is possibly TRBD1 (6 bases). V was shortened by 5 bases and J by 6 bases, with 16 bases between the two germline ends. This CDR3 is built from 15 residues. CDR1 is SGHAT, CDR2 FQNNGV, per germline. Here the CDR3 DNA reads TGTGCCAGCAGCGCGTATCGCGGGGGCGATGAAAAACTGTTTTTT. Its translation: CASSAYRGGDEKLFF.

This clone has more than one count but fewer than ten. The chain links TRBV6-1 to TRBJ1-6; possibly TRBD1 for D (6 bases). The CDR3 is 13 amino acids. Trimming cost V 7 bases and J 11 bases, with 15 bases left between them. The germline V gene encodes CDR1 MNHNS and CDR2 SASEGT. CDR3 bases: TGTGCCAGCACCGCCTTACAGGGTCCACCCCTCCACTTT. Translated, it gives CASTALQGPPLHF.

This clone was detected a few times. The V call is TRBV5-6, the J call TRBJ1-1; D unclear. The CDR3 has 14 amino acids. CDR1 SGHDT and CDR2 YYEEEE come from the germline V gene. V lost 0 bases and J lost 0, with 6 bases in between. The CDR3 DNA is TGTGCCAGCAGCTTGGATCACATGAACACTGAAGCTTTCTTT. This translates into CASSLDHMNTEAFF.

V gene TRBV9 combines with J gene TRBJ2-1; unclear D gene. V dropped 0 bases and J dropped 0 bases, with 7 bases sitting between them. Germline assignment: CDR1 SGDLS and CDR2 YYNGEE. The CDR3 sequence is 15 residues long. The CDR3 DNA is TGTGCCAGCAGCGTAGTAGATTACTCCTACAATGAGCAGTTCTTC. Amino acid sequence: CASSVVDYSYNEQFF.

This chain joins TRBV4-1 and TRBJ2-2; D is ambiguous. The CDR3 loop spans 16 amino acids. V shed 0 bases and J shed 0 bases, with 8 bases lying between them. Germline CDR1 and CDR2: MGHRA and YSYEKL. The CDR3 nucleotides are TGCGCCAGCAGCCAAGATACAGCTGCGAACACCGGGGAGCTGTTTTTT. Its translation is CASSQDTAANTGELFF.